The present T cell receptor (beta chain) was sequenced within a study of patients and donors after allogeneic stem cell transplantation. TCRdb itself ran the RT-PCR reads through MiXCR, one entry per CDR3 protein. In the table there are approximately 200,000 distinct CDR3 sequences, about 38% of which are singletons. The sample consisted of blood, either unsorted or a sorted T cell fraction (not recorded which). This receptor was obtained from a human donor who was either an allogeneic HSCT recipient or a stem cell or donor lymphocyte infusion donor (not recorded which). It is not recorded whose cells these are; they may come from a transplant donor.

CDR3: CASSLYQGTANSPLHF. The CDR3 DNA reads as TGTGCCAGCAGCTTATATCAGGGGACCGCCAATTCACCCCTCCACTTT. V usage is TRBV7-8 and J usage is TRBJ1-6; perhaps TRBD1 as D (6 bases). Germline CDR1 and CDR2: SGHVS and FQNEAQ. V lost 2 bases, J lost 7 bases, and 15 bases lay in between. CDR3 length: 16 residues.